Presented here are 21 T cell receptor beta chains from one specimen sequenced in a study of identical twins. MiXCR, run by TCRdb on the 5' RACE reads, gives a single entry per CDR3 protein. This table holds a few hundred thousand distinct CDR3 sequences, roughly 9% found once. Sequencing was performed on naive T cells sorted from blood. Source of these receptors: a woman aged 45-59 years in good health.

The rearrangement joins TRBV2 to TRBJ2-2; D unresolved. V lost 9 bases, J lost 2 bases, and 16 bases lay in between. CDR1 is SNHLY and CDR2 is FYNNEI in the germline V gene. There are 15 residues in the CDR3. Here the CDR3 DNA reads TGTGCCAGTACCTCCCTACTACGAAACACCGGGGAGCTGTTTTTT. Translation: CASTSLLRNTGELFF.

This clonotype was observed many times. This chain connects TRBV9 to TRBJ2-2; D is unresolved. The CDR3 is 12 residues long. Trimming left V 4 bases short and J 6 bases short, with 7 bases between. Germline V gene sequence: CDR1 SGDLS, CDR2 YYNGEE. This CDR3 is CASSPDSGELFF. CDR3 sequence (DNA): TGTGCCAGCAGCCCTGACTCCGGGGAGCTGTTTTTT.

There are a few counts of this clonotype. This chain links TRBV5-6 with TRBJ2-2; TRBD1 aligns across 10 bases. V shed 3 bases, J shed 3 bases, and the junction held 5 bases outside the gene matches. The CDR3 is 16 amino acids. Per the germline V gene, CDR1 is SGHDT and CDR2 is YYEEEE. The CDR3 is CASSSLGTGDTGELFF. As DNA, the CDR3 is TGTGCCAGCAGCTCTTTGGGGACAGGGGACACCGGGGAGCTGTTTTTT.

J is TRBJ2-7 and V is TRBV6-2 or TRBV6-3; D call uncertain. Trimming stripped 5 bases from V and 3 bases from J, with 11 bases between. The CDR3 is made up of 13 amino acids. Germline lookup yields CDR1 MNHEY and CDR2 SVGEGT. In nucleotides, the CDR3 is TGTGCCAGCAGTGAACTGGCCAACTACGAGCAGTACGTC. It encodes CASSELANYEQYV.

This clonotype came up a few times. The gene calls are TRBV30 and TRBJ2-1; no clear D. The length of the CDR3 is 14 residues. V lost 5 bases to trimming and J lost 1 base, with 12 bases between them. The germline V gene encodes CDR1 GTSNPN and CDR2 SVGIG (reference sequence). Here the CDR3 DNA reads TGTGCCTGGGGGATTCGAGGATCCTACAATGAGCAGTTCTTC. Protein product: CAWGIRGSYNEQFF.

There are many counts of this clonotype. The rearrangement links TRBV12-3 or TRBV12-4 to TRBJ2-5; 13 bases are shared with TRBD2. V was clipped by 6 bases and J by 4 bases; unmatched bases: 11. The CDR3 totals 17 residues. CDR3 sequence reads: CASSQGLAGVVSETQYF. CDR3 coding DNA: TGTGCCAGCAGCCAAGGACTAGCGGGAGTCGTCTCAGAGACCCAGTACTTC.

The chain couples TRBV5-4 to TRBJ2-2; D is possibly TRBD2 (6 bases). Germline CDR1 reads SGHNT; CDR2 reads YYREEE (reference sequence). V was trimmed by 5 bases and J by 5 bases, leaving 13 bases between them. CDR3 length equals 14 residues. CDR3 nucleotides: TGTGCCAGCAGTTCGACTAGGAGTACCGGGGAGCTGTTTTTT. Translating gives CASSSTRSTGELFF.

In this sample, this clonotype turned up a few times. The chain employs TRBV5-1 and TRBJ2-5; 10 nucleotides align to TRBD2. Germline CDR1 reads SGHRS; CDR2 reads YFSETQ. There are 15 residues in the CDR3. V was clipped by 2 bases and J by 2 bases; unmatched bases: 3. As DNA, the CDR3 is TGCGCCAGCAGCTTACTAGCGGGAACACAAGAGACCCAGTACTTC. Translation gives CASSLLAGTQETQYF.

This clonotype was counted at least ten times. The chain employs TRBV3-1 and TRBJ2-1; 10 nucleotides align to TRBD2. Germline V gene lookup returns CDR1 LGHDT and CDR2 YNNKEL (reference sequence). The length of the CDR3 is 16 residues. The J segment lost 6 bases and the V segment lost 3 bases, leaving 8 bases of the junction unmatched. This CDR3 is CASSQIGLAETNEQFF. CDR3 bases: TGTGCCAGCAGCCAGATCGGACTAGCGGAGACCAATGAGCAGTTCTTC.

This chain connects TRBV10-3 to TRBJ1-5; TRBD1 matches at 8 bases. Germline CDR1 ENHRY, CDR2 SYGVKD. The CDR3 totals 14 residues. The trim removed 6 bases at V and 4 bases at J, leaving 5 bases unmatched. In nucleotides, the CDR3 is TGTGCCATCAGACAGGGGGAAGGAAATCAGCCCCAGCATTTT. The encoded protein is CAIRQGEGNQPQHF.

In its sample, this clonotype was seen many times. This chain links TRBV20-1 with TRBJ2-3; 11 bases map to TRBD2. In germline, CDR1 is DFQATT, CDR2 SNEGSKA (reference sequence). J was trimmed by 6 bases and V by 4 bases; bases with no gene match: 9. The CDR3 runs to 15 residues. The CDR3 sequence is CSATSTSGSGDTQYF. Written as DNA, the CDR3 is TGCAGTGCTACTTCAACTAGCGGGAGTGGGGATACGCAGTATTTT.

Many counts were recorded for this clonotype. This sequence joins TRBV12-3 or TRBV12-4 and TRBJ2-1; a weak D match, TRBD2 (7 bases). Trimming removed 6 bases from V and 6 bases from J, with 18 bases in between. There are 15 residues in the CDR3. The CDR3 sequence: CASRRGRGTLNEQFF. The CDR3 coding sequence is TGTGCCAGCAGGCGGGGGAGGGGGACTCTCAATGAGCAGTTCTTC.

V gene TRBV12-3 or TRBV12-4 combines with J gene TRBJ2-7; D is ambiguous. The length of the CDR3 is 13 residues. V was trimmed by 6 bases and J by 3 bases, leaving 12 bases between them. The CDR3 DNA is TGTGCCAGCAGCCCCACCCACAGCTACGAGCAGTACTTC. Translated, it gives CASSPTHSYEQYF.

This clonotype was detected a few times. The CDR3 region is CASSLRDPRRPLFF. Written as DNA, the CDR3 is TGTGCCAGCAGTTTGCGGGACCCCCGGAGGCCGCTGTTTTTT. The chain employs TRBV12-3 or TRBV12-4 and TRBJ1-4; D is possibly TRBD1 (5 bases). V was shortened by 3 bases and J by 14 bases, with 19 bases between the two germline ends. The CDR3 has 14 residues.

A few counts support this clonotype. The chain employs TRBV12-3 or TRBV12-4 and TRBJ2-1, with 10 nucleotides matching TRBD1. This CDR3 has 16 residues. V gave up 5 bases and J gave up 6 bases; unmatched junction bases: 10. The CDR3 is CASSRRSGTGANEQFF. Written as DNA, the CDR3 is TGTGCCAGCAGTCGACGTTCGGGGACAGGGGCCAATGAGCAGTTCTTC.

The genes are TRBV6-6 and TRBJ2-3, with no clear D. Trimming removed 2 bases at V and 2 bases at J, with 8 bases between. The germline V gene has CDR1 MNHNY and CDR2 SVGAGI (reference sequence). The CDR3 is 14 amino acids. This chain's CDR3 is CASSYARHTDTQYF. The CDR3 DNA sequence: TGTGCCAGCAGTTACGCCCGACACACAGATACGCAGTATTTT.

The V gene is TRBV5-6, the J gene TRBJ2-7; 8 nucleotides line up with TRBD1. CDR1 is SGHDT and CDR2 is YYEEEE in the germline V gene. The J segment lost 6 bases and the V segment lost 0 bases, leaving 8 bases of the junction unmatched. The CDR3 has 15 residues. The CDR3 spells CASSLAGQGGGEQYV. CDR3 sequence (DNA): TGTGCCAGCAGCTTGGCCGGACAGGGTGGAGGCGAGCAGTACGTC.

The rearrangement links TRBV5-6 to TRBJ2-7; 8 bases line up with TRBD1. The CDR3 is 15 amino acids. Losses at the gene ends were 6 bases for V and 6 bases for J; bases not matched to a gene: 14. From germline, CDR1 is SGHDT and CDR2 YYEEEE. The CDR3 reads CASNLGRGRGREQYV. The CDR3 nucleotides are TGTGCCAGCAACCTGGGCCGGGGCAGGGGGCGCGAGCAGTACGTC.

The V gene is TRBV18, the J gene TRBJ2-3; 14 bases are shared with TRBD2. The CDR3 length is 17 residues. V dropped 4 bases and J dropped 7; count of bases not matched to a gene: 10. The germline V gene has CDR1 KGHSH and CDR2 LQKENI. The CDR3 DNA reads TGTGCCAGCTCACGCGCCGGGACTAGCGGGAGATGGTATACGCAGTATTTT. The encoded protein is CASSRAGTSGRWYTQYF.

This chain links TRBV5-1 with TRBJ2-3, with unresolved D. Germline CDR1 SGHRS, CDR2 YFSETQ. The germline V and J ends were trimmed by 0 bases and 0 bases, with 14 bases remaining between them. The CDR3 has 17 residues. The CDR3 is CASSLGIFMGSTDTQYF. DNA for the CDR3: TGCGCCAGCAGCTTGGGAATTTTCATGGGGAGCACAGATACGCAGTATTTT.

Only a few counts were recorded for this clonotype. The CDR3 DNA is TGCAGTGCCAGGGGACAGGGATCTAACGAGCAGTACTTC. Encoded protein: CSARGQGSNEQYF. The chain recombines TRBV20-1 with TRBJ2-7; TRBD1 aligns across 9 bases. V was pared by 6 bases and J by 5 bases, with 8 bases of the junction left unmatched. Germline V gene data show CDR1 as DFQATT and CDR2 as SNEGSKA (reference sequence). This CDR3 is built from 13 residues.